This T cell receptor (beta chain) was found in a study of control samples from healthy donors and cancer patients (dated by TCRdb to 2019 to 2021). On this clone: It has no known antigen specificity. Base qualities are not provided; no much larger clone lies one nucleotide away.

Library method: the immunoSEQ multiplex PCR assay. TCRdb provides this immuneACCESS table in a form limited to in-frame rearrangements. Some clones are lacking; in checked studies, under half of them reflect an unresolved V gene, and why the rest are absent is not known. The sample records approximately 170,000 clones, 85% to 95% of which are singletons. Jointly, the top ten make up about 4% of the sample. The TCR was taken from a woman aged 55-69 years in good health. The sequenced sample consisted of blood.

CDR3 loop: CASSPTGSNQPQHF. Here is the DNA: TGTGCCAGCAGCCCTACAGGAAGCAATCAGCCCCAGCATTTT. The V and J segments used are TRBV4-2 and TRBJ1-5, and perhaps TRBD1 as D gene, on 5 matching bases. V is clipped by 4 bases and J by 1 base, and the sequence between their germline boundaries is 8 bases long. From its cysteine to its phenylalanine, the CDR3 spans 14 amino acids. The only DNA kept is the CDR3, 42 bases in frame from the first base. According to the germline V gene, CDR1 reads LGHNA and CDR2 reads YNFKEQ.